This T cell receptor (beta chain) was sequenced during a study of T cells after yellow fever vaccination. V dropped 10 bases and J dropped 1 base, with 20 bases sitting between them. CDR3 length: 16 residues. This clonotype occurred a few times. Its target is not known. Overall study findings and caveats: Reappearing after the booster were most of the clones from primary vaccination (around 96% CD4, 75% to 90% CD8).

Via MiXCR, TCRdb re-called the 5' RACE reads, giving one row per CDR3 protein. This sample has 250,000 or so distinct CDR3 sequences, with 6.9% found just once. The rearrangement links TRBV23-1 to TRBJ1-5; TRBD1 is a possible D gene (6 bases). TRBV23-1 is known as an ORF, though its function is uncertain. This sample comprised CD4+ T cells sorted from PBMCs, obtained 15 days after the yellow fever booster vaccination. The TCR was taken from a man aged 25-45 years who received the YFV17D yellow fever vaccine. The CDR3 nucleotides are TGCGCCAACGCGTGGGACATAGAAAAGAGCAATCAGCCCCAGCATTTT. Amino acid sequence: CANAWDIEKSNQPQHF.